Listed here are 7 T cell receptor beta chains from one sample, sequenced in a study of beta chain features in type 1 diabetes. The isolated RNA, all of it, was reverse transcribed, so expressed TCRB transcripts were what got sequenced. The method was immunoSEQ multiplex PCR; TCRdb's version includes in-frame clones alone and lacks a portion of them. The table shows about 150,000 clones, with 9% to 10% occurring only once. Input material: central memory CD4+ T cells from blood. These TCRs come from a young woman in good health.

This clone has a handful of counts. CDR3 in DNA: TGCGCCAGCAGCGCCGGGACTAGCCAACAAGAGACCCAGTACTTC. Protein product: CASSAGTSQQETQYF. V usage is TRBV5-1 and J usage is TRBJ2-5; TRBD2 matches 9 bases. Germline V CDR1 and CDR2: SGHRS, YFSETQ. V lost 4 bases, J lost 2 bases, and 6 bases stayed unmatched. This CDR3 is built from 15 residues. Supplemented by reference TRBV5-1 and TRBJ2-5, the full variable domain reads KAGVTQTPRYLIKTRGQQVTLSCSPISGHRSVSWYQQTPGQGLQFLFEYFSETQRNKGNFPGRFSGRQFSNSRSEMNVSTLELGDSALYLCASSAGTSQQETQYFGPGTRLLVL.

The chain combines TRBV29-1 with TRBJ2-3, with 7 bases identical to TRBD2. V was clipped by 0 bases and J by 4 bases; unmatched bases: 10. From germline, CDR1 is SQVTM and CDR2 ANQGSEA. This CDR3 contains 16 residues. The CDR3 sequence: CSVEDLSGGGPDTQYF. The CDR3 DNA sequence: TGCAGCGTTGAAGATCTTAGTGGCGGGGGACCAGATACGCAGTATTTT.

This chain connects TRBV29-1 to TRBJ2-1; unclear D gene. The CDR3 runs to 10 residues. Trimming removed 7 bases from V and 9 bases from J, with 10 bases in between. Germline V CDR1 and CDR2: SQVTM, ANQGSEA. CDR3 sequence reads: CSARSGEQFF. The CDR3 DNA sequence: TGCAGCGCCCGTTCGGGTGAGCAGTTCTTC.

A few counts support this clone. The chain employs TRBV5-1 and TRBJ2-5, with 7 bases matching TRBD2. Germline trimming cut 9 bases from V and 0 bases from J; bases unmatched to any gene: 11. This CDR3 is 15 amino acids long. Germline loops: CDR1 SGHRS, CDR2 YFSETQ. Here the CDR3 DNA reads TGCGCCACTTCTATGGGGCGGGGGTACCAAGAGACCCAGTACTTC. Its protein is CATSMGRGYQETQYF.

The table lists this clone with a few counts. The chain links TRBV15 to TRBJ1-5; D not certain. The V end lost 5 bases, the J end lost 10 bases, and 15 bases lay between the germline ends. Germline loops: CDR1 LNHNV, CDR2 YYDKDF (reference sequence). This CDR3 is 13 amino acids long. The CDR3 spells CATSSGYGLPQHF. The CDR3 DNA reads as TGTGCCACCAGCTCCGGATATGGGCTTCCCCAGCATTTT. Full variable domain (outside the CDR3, taken from reference TRBV15 and TRBJ1-5): DAMVIQNPRYQVTQFGKPVTLSCSQTLNHNVMYWYQQKSSQAPKLLFHYYDKDFNNEADTPDNFQSRRPNTSFCFLDIRSPGLGDTAMYLCATSSGYGLPQHFGDGTRLSIL.

The rearrangement uses TRBV18 and TRBJ2-5, with 9 bases fitting TRBD2. Germline loops: CDR1 KGHSH, CDR2 LQKENI. The CDR3 loop spans 17 amino acids. J was trimmed by 2 bases and V by 5 bases; bases with no gene match: 12. As DNA, the CDR3 is TGTGCCAGCTCAACCAATATAGCGGGGGAGTTACAAGAGACCCAGTACTTC. It codes for CASSTNIAGELQETQYF.

This clone turned up a few times. The chain employs TRBV2 and TRBJ2-1; tentative D call: TRBD1 (6 bases). The CDR3 loop spans 14 amino acids. Germline V gene lookup returns CDR1 SNHLY and CDR2 FYNNEI. Trimming removed 5 bases from V and 11 bases from J, with 19 bases in between. CDR3 DNA: TGTGCCAGCAGTTCGACAGGAGGAGACGGGAAGCAGTTCTTC. Translation gives CASSSTGGDGKQFF.